What follows are 5 T cell receptor beta chains derived from one specimen sequenced in a study of cytomegalovirus exposure and HLA in healthy donors. This PCR relied on a set of 60 Vbeta primers and 13 Jbeta primers. This table comes from immunoSEQ multiplex PCR, and its TCRdb copy is limited to in-frame clones, with some not included. Of about 90,000 clones in the sample, approximately 65% were seen once. Specimen: PBMCs. All receptors derive from a man younger than 40 in good health and CMV-seronegative.

This clone was counted a single time. The chain carries TRBV19 and TRBJ2-7, with 9 bases matching TRBD1. With V trimmed by 7 bases and J by 3 bases, 10 bases remained unmatched. Germline assignment: CDR1 LNHDA and CDR2 SQIVND (reference sequence). The CDR3 runs to 15 residues. The CDR3 region is CASTHRDRDLYEQYF. In DNA form, the CDR3 reads TGTGCCAGTACTCACCGGGACAGGGATCTCTACGAGCAGTACTTC.

This rearrangement joins TRBV27 to TRBJ1-5; D is unclear. The CDR3 has 12 residues. The V end was cut by 6 bases, the J end by 1 base, with 4 bases between. The germline V gene encodes CDR1 MNHEY and CDR2 SMNVEV (reference sequence). CDR3 sequence (DNA): TGTGCCAGCAGCCAGAGCAATCAGCCCCAGCATTTT. It specifies CASSQSNQPQHF.

The chain uses TRBV27 and TRBJ2-3; 9 bases fit TRBD2. CDR1 and CDR2 (germline): MNHEY, SMNVEV (reference sequence). CDR3 length: 16 residues. V shed 5 bases, J shed 5 bases, and the junction held 11 bases outside the gene matches. This CDR3 is CASSPLAGEPKDTQYF. The CDR3 bases are TGTGCCAGCAGTCCCTTAGCGGGGGAGCCTAAAGATACGCAGTATTTT.

There are a few counts of this clone. The genes are TRBV6-5 and TRBJ1-2; D uncertain. The V end was cut by 2 bases, the J end by 2 bases, with 6 bases between. Looked up from germline, CDR1 is MNHEY and CDR2 is SVGAGI. This CDR3 has 13 residues. The CDR3 nucleotides read TGTGCCAGCAGTTACAACGGGAACTATGGCTACACCTTC. Amino acid sequence: CASSYNGNYGYTF.

The chain is built from TRBV4-3 and TRBJ2-5; 9 positions agree with TRBD1. The V and J ends lost 0 bases and 6 bases, in that order; junction bases with no gene match: 5. Germline V gene sequence: CDR1 LGHNA, CDR2 YSLEER. This CDR3 contains 15 residues. As DNA, the CDR3 is TGCGCCAGCAGCCAAGATTGGGGACAGGGACAGACCCAGTACTTC. Its protein is CASSQDWGQGQTQYF.